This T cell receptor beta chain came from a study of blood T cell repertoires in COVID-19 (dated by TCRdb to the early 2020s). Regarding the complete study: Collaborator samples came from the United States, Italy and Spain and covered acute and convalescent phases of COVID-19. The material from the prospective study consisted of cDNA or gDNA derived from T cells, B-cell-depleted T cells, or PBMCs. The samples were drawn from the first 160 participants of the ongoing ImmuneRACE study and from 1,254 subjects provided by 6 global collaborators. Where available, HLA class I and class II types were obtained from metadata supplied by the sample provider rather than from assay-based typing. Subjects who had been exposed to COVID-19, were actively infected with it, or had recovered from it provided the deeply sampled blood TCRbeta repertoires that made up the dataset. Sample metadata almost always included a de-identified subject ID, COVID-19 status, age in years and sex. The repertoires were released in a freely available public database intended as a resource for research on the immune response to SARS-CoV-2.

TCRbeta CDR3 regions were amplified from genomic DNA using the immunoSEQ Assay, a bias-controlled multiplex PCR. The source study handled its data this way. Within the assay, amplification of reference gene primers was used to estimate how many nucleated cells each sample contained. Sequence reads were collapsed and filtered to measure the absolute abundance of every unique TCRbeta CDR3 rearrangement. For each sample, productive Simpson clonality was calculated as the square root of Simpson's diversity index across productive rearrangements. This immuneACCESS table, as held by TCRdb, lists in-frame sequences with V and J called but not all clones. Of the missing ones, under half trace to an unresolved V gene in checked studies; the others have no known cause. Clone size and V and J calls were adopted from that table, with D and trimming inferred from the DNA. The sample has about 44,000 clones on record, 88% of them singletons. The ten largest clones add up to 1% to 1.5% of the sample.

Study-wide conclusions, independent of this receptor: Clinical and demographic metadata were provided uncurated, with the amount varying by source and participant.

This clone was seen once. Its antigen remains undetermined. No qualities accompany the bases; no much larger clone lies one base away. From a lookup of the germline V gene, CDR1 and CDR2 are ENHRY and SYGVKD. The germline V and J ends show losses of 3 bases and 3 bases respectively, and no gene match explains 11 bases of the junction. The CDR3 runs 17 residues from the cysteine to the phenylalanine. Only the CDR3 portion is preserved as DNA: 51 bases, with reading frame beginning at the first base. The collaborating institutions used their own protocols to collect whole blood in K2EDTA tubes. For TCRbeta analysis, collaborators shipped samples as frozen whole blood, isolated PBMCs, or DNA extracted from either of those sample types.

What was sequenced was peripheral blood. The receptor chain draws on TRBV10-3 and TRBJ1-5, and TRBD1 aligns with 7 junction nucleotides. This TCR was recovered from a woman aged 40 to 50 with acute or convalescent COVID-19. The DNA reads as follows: TGTGCCATCAGTGATCCCCACGGGGGACAGCCCAATCAGCCCCAGCATTTT. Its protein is CAISDPHGGQPNQPQHF.